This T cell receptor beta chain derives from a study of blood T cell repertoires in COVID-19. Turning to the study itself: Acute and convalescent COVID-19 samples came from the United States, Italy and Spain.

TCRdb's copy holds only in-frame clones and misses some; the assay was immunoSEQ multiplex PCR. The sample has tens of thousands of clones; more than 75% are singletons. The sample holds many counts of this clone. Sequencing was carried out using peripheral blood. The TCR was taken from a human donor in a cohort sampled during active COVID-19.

Written as DNA, the CDR3 is TGCGCCAGCAGTGAGAACAGGGGAGTTGGCTCCTATAATTCACCCCTCCACTTT. This sequence encodes CASSENRGVGSYNSPLHF. The V and J genes are TRBV10-2 and TRBJ1-6, with 7 bases lining up with TRBD1. The germline gives CDR1 WSHSY, CDR2 SAAADI. The J segment lost 0 bases and the V segment lost 2 bases, leaving 7 bases of the junction unmatched. The CDR3 is made up of 18 amino acids.